The subject of this entry is one T cell receptor (beta chain). This clone was seen more than once but under ten times. There is no known antigen for this receptor. Within one base of it there is no much larger clone, and no base qualities were kept. Libraries were made using the immunoSEQ multiplex PCR assay. For the multiplex PCR, a mixture combining 60 forward primers for TCR Vbeta segments and 13 reverse primers for TCR Jbeta segments was used. The CDR3 region of rearranged TCR beta genes was amplified from genomic DNA with a multiplex PCR assay. The Illumina HiSeq System was used to sequence the amplified TCR beta libraries as 87-base-pair reads. Per the original workflow: A later analysis tallied some 79 million unique TCR beta chains across the 610 or so repertoires, and around 9.9 million of those chains were shared by two or more donors. Raw reads were error-corrected and collapsed into unique sequences with a nearest-neighbor algorithm that merged closely related sequences to remove PCR and sequencing errors. V, D and J gene segments were assigned by aligning CDR3 sequences to IMGT reference sequences. For a sequence to be retained, a match of at least six nucleotides was required to both a V gene segment and a J gene segment. Rearrangements were classified as productive when the CDR3 lacked stop codons and remained in frame with V and J, and all other rearrangements were classified as non-productive. CDR3 was defined by IMGT convention, running from the second conserved V-encoded cysteine to the conserved J-encoded phenylalanine. In an earlier analysis of more than 550 of the donors, sequences lacking an unambiguous match to a single V gene segment were excluded. In an earlier analysis of approximately 560 of the donors, a V segment was called functional when productive rearrangements were above 56.7%, and segregating when the standard deviation between donors exceeded 5%. A statistical classification framework was built for diagnosing cytomegalovirus status from the catalog of TCR beta chain sequences. In a later analysis, TCR nucleotide sequences were compared against IMGT/GENE-DB human TR gene sequences so that V and J genes could be assigned. Using the TCRdist pipeline, a later analysis assigned CDR3 sequences along with most-parsimonious VDJ recombination scenarios. A later analysis defined each TCR beta chain by its CDR3 amino acid sequence plus V-gene family, and excluded reads lacking a unique V-gene family. As a way to deal with suspected cross-contamination and a sequencing artifact, a later analysis dropped 450 to 600 nucleotide sequences that were highly shared and had low generation probability. In a later analysis, a clonal expansion index was calculated for each public chain from normalized within-repertoire ranks of inferred template counts. A later analysis computed generation probabilities with a VDJ recombination model fitted to out-of-frame rearrangements, and checked the results against IGoR. A later analysis scored TCR-TCR, TCR-HLA and TCR-CMV co-occurrence with hypergeometric tests, applying a repertoire-size bias correction to TCR pairs. A later analysis estimated false discovery rates by permuting HLA or CMV assignments 20 times. In a later analysis, co-occurring TCRs were grouped with DBSCAN, and TCRdist sequence similarity was added when clustering was performed within HLA-allele-positive subsets. For co-occurrence clustering, repertoires with fewer than 30,000 or more than 120,000 public chains were excluded, along with roughly five repertoires with anomalous nucleotide sharing. TCRdb took over this immuneACCESS table, retaining in-frame rearrangements with V and J assigned. Such tables are incomplete; in checked studies, under half of the missing clones stem from an unresolved V gene, and the remainder is unexplained. Clone size and the V and J calls come from that table; the DNA yielded D and trimming. This sample has tens of thousands of clones in its table, and less than 85% of those were observed once. 6.8% of the sample belongs to the ten largest clones.

In total, fewer than 750 healthy bone marrow donors made up the cohort. At the time of sampling, every cohort member was nominally healthy, though immune exposures that went unrecorded were likely present. The donor was CMV seropositive and belonged to the group of 250 to 300 seropositive cohort members. Every donor gave a peripheral blood sample, and the peripheral blood mononuclear cells from that sample were used for TCR beta sequencing. The Qiagen DNeasy Blood Extraction Kit was used to extract genomic DNA from the blood cell samples. This sample was included in a study of cytomegalovirus exposure and HLA in healthy donors (TCRdb year 2017). Context from the whole study: An earlier analysis of a few hundred of the donors reported about 260 Gb of sequence data and approximately 120 million unique TCR beta sequences obtained from approximately 180 million T cells. The number of donors typed differed by locus, with roughly 629-640 for A, B, C, DRB1 and DQB1, around 560 for DQA1, about 610 for DPA1, and roughly 450 for DPB1. The T cell repertoires of 550 to 850 subjects were profiled by immunosequencing and related to cytomegalovirus serostatus. An early release that covered 640 HLA-typed donors contained approximately 300 gigabases of sequencing data and tens of millions of unique TCR sequences. An earlier analysis of 587 of the donors used high-throughput TCR beta sequencing to judge whether each TCR beta V gene segment behaved as functional or pseudogenic. To study patterns of TCR occurrence, a later analysis re-analyzed previously published TCR beta repertoires from hundreds of donors and added high-resolution HLA genotyping. Donor age, sex, ethnicity and CMV serostatus were compiled alongside the repertoire data. About five DR-DQ haplotypes were treated as single units for association and clustering because of strong linkage in the cohort. A later genetic analysis took genome-wide SNP genotypes for about 65% of the roughly 670 donors and used that subset as a discovery cohort. To predict cytomegalovirus infection status, the study combined high-throughput TCR immunosequencing, statistical association of individual TCRs with disease status, and machine learning. HLA typing covered class I and class II loci at four-digit resolution. Every discovery cohort repertoire had been produced on one sequencing platform. Rather than drawing on any new phenotypic data, the later analysis identified candidate immune exposures from TCR beta sequences and the way those sequences occurred across donors. Among about 400 genotyped donors of the cohort, an average of roughly 230,000 unique TCR beta nucleotide sequences was sequenced per donor, of which 15% to 20% were non-productive. Along with the roughly 700-subject first cohort, a separate validation cohort of more than 90 different subjects was used. Of the 300 to 500 genotyped donors, less than 85% were placed in the genetic ancestry cluster associated with self-reported Caucasian donors. The study aimed to test whether signatures of past pathogen exposure could be identified by cataloging public T cell receptors.

What the authors observed across the whole study: Specific HLA alleles were associated with 15,000 to 20,000 TCR beta sequences at a false discovery rate of 0.05 in a later analysis. The only immune exposure information available for the cohort was CMV serostatus. A later analysis reported that several top co-occurrence clusters appeared linked to parvovirus B19, influenza, CMV and Epstein-Barr virus. A cluster of highly shared sequence variants was judged likely to represent a technical artifact of the sequencing pipeline. A few of the identified cytomegalovirus-associated TCR beta chains were confirmed in vitro to be specific for cytomegalovirus antigens. A later analysis found that HLA-associated TCR beta chains were more clonally expanded and had lower generation probabilities than equally common non-associated chains. A later analysis found that TCR association rates varied across HLA loci, with DRB1 alleles showing the most associated TCRs and HLA-C alleles the fewest. Strong co-occurrence of HLA alleles, especially DR and DQ, made assigning TCR associations to individual alleles difficult. A later genetic analysis reported fewer N-insertions in productive TCRs among donors in an Asian-associated ancestry cluster than the approximately 670-donor mean. Linkage disequilibrium might explain the correlated functional status among segregating V segments, but an unknown experimental factor could not be excluded. In this cohort, only TCR beta chains were sequenced, and detectable features were limited by the absence of alpha or paired-chain data. It was suggested by the authors that the approach could potentially be generalized to other disease states and immunological phenotypes. Sequencing depth was assumed to be roughly uniform across donors in the presence/absence analyses, though that assumption may not hold. A total of 164 TCR beta chains were listed by the study as associated with cytomegalovirus. In both the original and validation cohorts, the classifier was reported to diagnose cytomegalovirus status with high specificity and sensitivity. The earlier analysis of approximately 590 of the donors excluded over 15 rarely observed V segments, including chromosome 9 orphons, because counts were too low. In an earlier analysis of approximately 590 of the donors, most TCR beta V segments appeared in productive rearrangements about 87% or about 30% of the time, broadly matching IMGT annotations. Because the 87-base-pair reads could not distinguish some IMGT-functional V segments, including TRBV6-2 and TRBV6-3, those segments were excluded. A further reported finding was that TCR beta sequences accurately predicted the HLA-A and HLA-B alleles for most subjects in the first cohort. In a later genetic analysis, a missense DCLRE1C variant was associated with V-gene and J-gene trimming of TCR beta chains, and the association was replicated in an independent cohort. Because HLA typing was unavailable for some donors at each locus, only the typed subset was used in association tests. Most TCR sequences were observed very rarely across donors, whereas some public TCRs were present in many individuals. Most CMV-associated TCR beta chains appeared to be HLA-restricted in a later analysis, and the HLA associations seemed to be driven largely by CMV exposure.

Reading from cysteine to phenylalanine, the CDR3 counts 16 amino acids. The retained sequence is limited to the CDR3, 48 bases, with the frame set at the first base. V is pruned by 2 bases and J by 5 bases, leaving 11 bases of the junction without a gene match. The germline V gene (reference sequence) specifies SEHNR as CDR1 and FQNEAQ as CDR2. The origin of this receptor is a man aged 30 to 45 in good health and CMV-seropositive. This sequence uses TRBV7-9 and TRBJ1-2, with 7 junctional bases fitting TRBD1. The sample was PBMCs. The nucleotide sequence reads TGTGCCAGCAGCTTATTGGTCCGGACAGGAAGTTATGGCTACACCTTC. Translated, this gives CASSLLVRTGSYGYTF.